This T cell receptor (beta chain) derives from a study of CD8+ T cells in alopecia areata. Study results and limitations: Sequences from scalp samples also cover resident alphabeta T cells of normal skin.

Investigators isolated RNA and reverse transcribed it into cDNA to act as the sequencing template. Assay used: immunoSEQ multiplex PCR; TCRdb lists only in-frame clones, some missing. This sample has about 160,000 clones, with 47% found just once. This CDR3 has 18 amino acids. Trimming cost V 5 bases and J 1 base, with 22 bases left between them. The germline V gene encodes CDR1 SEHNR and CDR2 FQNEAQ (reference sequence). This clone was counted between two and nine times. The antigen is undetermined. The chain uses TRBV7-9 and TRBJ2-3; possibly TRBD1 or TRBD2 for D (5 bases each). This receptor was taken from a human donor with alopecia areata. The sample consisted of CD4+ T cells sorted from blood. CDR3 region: CASSTRHRDPEGTDTQYF. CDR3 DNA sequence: TGTGCCAGCAGCACCAGACACCGGGACCCCGAGGGCACAGATACGCAGTATTTT. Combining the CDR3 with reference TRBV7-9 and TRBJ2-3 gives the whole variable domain DTGVSQNPRHKITKRGQNVTFRCDPISEHNRLYWYRQTLGQGPEFLTYFQNEAQLEKSRLLSDRFSAERPKGSFSTLEIQRTEQGDSAMYLCASSTRHRDPEGTDTQYFGPGTRLTVL.